One and the same sample provided the 24 T cell receptor beta chains below, sequenced in a study of OX40 agonist ivuxolimab in advanced cancers. Only in-frame clones appear in the TCRdb table, and some are missing; sequencing was by immunoSEQ multiplex PCR. The sample has under 35,000 clones; 82% are singletons. The sample here was CD4+ or CD8+ T cells sorted from blood, taken in a trial of the OX40 agonist ivuxolimab. Every receptor here comes from an adult with an advanced solid tumor such as melanoma, head and neck, liver or kidney cancer.

In this sample, this clone turned up a few times. The chain couples TRBV11-2 to TRBJ2-2; D not resolved. V was shortened by 1 base and J by 3 bases, with 15 bases between the two germline ends. The CDR3 spans 17 residues. Germline lookup yields CDR1 SGHAT and CDR2 FQNNGV. CDR3 sequence (DNA): TGTGCCAGCAGCTTAGTCGGTGGTAACAGCTACACCGGGGAGCTGTTTTTT. This translates into CASSLVGGNSYTGELFF. Drawing the rest from reference TRBV11-2 and TRBJ2-2, the complete variable domain is EAGVAQSPRYKIIEKRQSVAFWCNPISGHATLYWYQQILGQGPKLLIQFQNNGVVDDSQLPKDRFSAERLKGVDSTLKIQPAKLEDSAVYLCASSLVGGNSYTGELFFGEGSRLTVL.

This clone appeared a few times. V gene TRBV6-4 combines with J gene TRBJ1-2; D unresolved. The CDR3 runs 15 residues. Germline CDR1 and CDR2: MRHNA and SNTAGT. Trimming left V 0 bases short and J 4 bases short, with 12 bases between. CDR3 in DNA: TGTGCCAGCAGTGACTCCGACCGCTTCTCCTATGGCTACACCTTC. Its protein product is CASSDSDRFSYGYTF.

The chain combines TRBV7-2 with TRBJ1-4, with D possibly being TRBD1 (5 bases). V was trimmed by 2 bases and J by 8 bases, leaving 12 bases between them. Germline V gene sequence: CDR1 SGHTA, CDR2 FQGNSA. This CDR3 has 14 residues. CDR3 sequence reads: CASSLNQGREKLFF. The CDR3 DNA reads as TGTGCCAGCAGCTTAAACCAGGGAAGAGAAAAACTGTTTTTT.

This clone was seen only a few times. This probably arose from a read error, given a far larger clone one base away. This sample also contains other DNA sequences that code for the same CDR3. This sequence joins TRBV7-9 and TRBJ1-4; D may be TRBD1 (5 bases). The V and J ends lost 5 bases and 7 bases respectively, with 20 bases between them. The CDR3 has 16 residues. Per the germline V gene, CDR1 is SEHNR and CDR2 is FQNEAQ (reference sequence). This CDR3 is CASSQDLPGVFEKLFF. The DNA for the CDR3 is TGTGCCAGCAGCCAAGATCTTCCGGGGGTTTTTGAAAAACTGTTTTTT. The variable domain in full, with the rest retrieved from reference TRBV7-9 and TRBJ1-4, is DTGVSQNPRHKITKRGQNVTFRCDPISEHNRLYWYRQTLGQGPEFLTYFQNEAQLEKSRLLSDRFSAERPKGSFSTLEIQRTEQGDSAMYLCASSQDLPGVFEKLFFGSGTQLSVL.

V is TRBV4-1 and J is TRBJ2-5; 9 positions agree with TRBD2. The J segment lost 3 bases and the V segment lost 2 bases, leaving 7 bases of the junction unmatched. The germline CDR1 and CDR2 sequences are MGHRA and YSYEKL. This CDR3 spans 16 amino acids. CDR3 bases: TGCGCCAGCAGCCAACGTCTAGCGGGAATTAAAGAGACCCAGTACTTC. Residues: CASSQRLAGIKETQYF.

This rearrangement joins TRBV9 to TRBJ2-5, with D uncertain. Judging by the DNA end, TRBJ2-7 fits better; the J call may be wrong. Germline V gene data show CDR1 as SGDLS and CDR2 as YYNGEE. The CDR3 is made up of 13 amino acids. The CDR3 bases are TGTGCCAGCAGCGCTCCGGACGGTTACGAGCAGTACTTC. This gives the protein CASSAPDGYEQYF.

This sequence joins TRBV29-1 and TRBJ2-5, with D tentatively TRBD1 (6 bases). Trimming pared 5 bases from V and 5 bases from J, leaving 12 bases between. The CDR3 extends over 12 amino acids. The germline CDR1 and CDR2 sequences are SQVTM and ANQGSEA. CDR3 coding DNA: TGCAGCGTTTCTCAGGGACACGAGACCCAGTACTTC. Translated: CSVSQGHETQYF.

The gene calls are TRBV6-4 and TRBJ1-1; D may be TRBD1 (5 bases). This CDR3 comprises 13 residues. V lost 6 bases and J lost 1, with 9 bases in between. The germline V gene has CDR1 MRHNA and CDR2 SNTAGT. The CDR3 coding sequence is TGTGCCAGCAGGAGGACATCGAACACTGAAGCTTTCTTT. Translating gives CASRRTSNTEAFF.

The chain employs TRBV10-3 and TRBJ2-7, with D perhaps matching TRBD2 (6 bases). This CDR3 spans 16 amino acids. The V end was cut by 2 bases, the J end by 1 base, with 15 bases between. Looked up from germline, CDR1 is ENHRY and CDR2 is SYGVKD. The DNA for the CDR3 is TGTGCCATCAGTGAGGGTTCGGGACTCCCATCCTACGAGCAGTACTTC. Protein product: CAISEGSGLPSYEQYF.

DNA for the CDR3: TGTGCCAGTAGTATCGGGACTGTGACCTACGAGCAGTACTTC. It is translated as CASSIGTVTYEQYF. The J gene is TRBJ2-7, the V gene TRBV19; possibly TRBD2 for D (6 bases). This CDR3 spans 14 amino acids. Between the trimmed V and J ends, which lost 3 bases and 2 bases, there was a span of 11 bases. The germline V gene encodes CDR1 LNHDA and CDR2 SQIVND (reference sequence).

This chain uses TRBV28 with TRBJ2-5, with D maybe TRBD1 (7 bases). The J call is uncertain, as TRBJ2-7 better fits the DNA end. Per germline, CDR1 MDHEN and CDR2 SYDVKM. The CDR3 runs 15 residues. The CDR3 coding sequence is TGTGCCAGCAGGGGGGGACAGCGATCCCCCTACGAGCAGTACTTC. Amino acid sequence: CASRGGQRSPYEQYF.

V and J are TRBV28 and TRBJ2-3, with D perhaps TRBD2 (5 bases). Germline V lookup: CDR1 MDHEN, CDR2 SYDVKM. The CDR3 runs to 17 residues. V dropped 2 bases and J dropped 6 bases, with 21 bases sitting between them. CDR3 nucleotide sequence: TGTGCCAGCAGTTTAAAGGCCGAGCGAGGAGGATACGATACGCAGTATTTT. Translating gives CASSLKAERGGYDTQYF. Full variable domain (remainder filled in from reference TRBV28 and TRBJ2-3): DVKVTQSSRYLVKRTGEKVFLECVQDMDHENMFWYRQDPGLGLRLIYFSYDVKMKEKGDIPEGYSVSREKKERFSLILESASTNQTSMYLCASSLKAERGGYDTQYFGPGTRLTVL.

The chain links TRBV5-1 to TRBJ1-1, with unresolved D. Germline V CDR1 and CDR2: SGHRS, YFSETQ. V lost 0 bases, J lost 4 bases, and 13 bases lay in between. The CDR3 is 15 amino acids. CDR3 sequence: CASSLDVGLSTEAFF. The CDR3 bases are TGCGCCAGCAGCTTGGACGTGGGATTGAGCACTGAAGCTTTCTTT.

V gene TRBV28 combines with J gene TRBJ1-2, with 9 bases that match TRBD1. This CDR3 region has 12 residues. V was pared by 5 bases and J by 5 bases, with 0 bases of the junction left unmatched. The V gene's germline CDR1 is MDHEN and CDR2 SYDVKM. CDR3 sequence reads: CASSGQGYGYTF. For the CDR3, the DNA is TGTGCCAGCAGTGGACAGGGGTATGGCTACACCTTC.

The table lists this clone with a count of one. The chain has TRBV6-6 and TRBJ2-3; D remains unclear. This CDR3 has 11 amino acids. V lost 5 bases, J lost 4 bases, and 4 bases lay in between. Germline CDR1 MNHNY, CDR2 SVGAGI (reference sequence). CDR3 in amino acids: CASSTADTQYF. CDR3 in DNA: TGTGCCAGCAGTACGGCAGATACGCAGTATTTT.

The sample holds a few counts of this clone. The chain employs TRBV9 and TRBJ2-3; TRBD2 is a possible D gene (5 bases). The CDR3 sequence is 12 residues long. V lost 0 bases and J lost 6, with 5 bases in between. Germline values: CDR1 SGDLS, CDR2 YYNGEE. CDR3 in DNA: TGTGCCAGCAGCGTAGCGGGGGATACGCAGTATTTT. Its translation is CASSVAGDTQYF.

This chain links TRBV4-1 with TRBJ2-7, with 9 bases aligning to TRBD1. Germline CDR1 reads MGHRA; CDR2 reads YSYEKL. CDR3 size: 15 residues. J lost 4 bases, V lost 4 bases, and 8 bases had no gene match. CDR3: CASSPGQGPAYEQYF. The DNA of the CDR3 is TGCGCCAGCAGCCCCGGACAGGGGCCTGCGTACGAGCAGTACTTC.

This sequence joins TRBV7-3 and TRBJ2-5; D is unresolved. Germline assignment: CDR1 SGHTA and CDR2 FQGTGA. This CDR3 region has 12 residues. Trimming removed 3 bases from V and 2 bases from J, with 4 bases in between. The CDR3 region is CASSLIQETQYF. The CDR3 coding sequence is TGTGCCAGCAGCTTGATTCAAGAGACCCAGTACTTC. The entire variable domain, with the rest obtained from reference TRBV7-3 and TRBJ2-5, is as follows: GAGVSQTPSNKVTEKGKYVELRCDPISGHTALYWYRQSLGQGPEFLIYFQGTGAADDSGLPNDRFFAVRPEGSVSTLKIQRTERGDSAVYLCASSLIQETQYFGPGTRLLVL.

This clone was detected once. The V gene is TRBV6-5, the J gene TRBJ1-1; 7 nucleotides match TRBD1. In germline, CDR1 is MNHEY, CDR2 SVGAGI. The CDR3 has 13 residues. V trimming: 5 bases; J trimming: 6 bases; junction bases outside the gene matches: 6. CDR3 in DNA: TGTGCCAGCAGTCAGGGGACAGTTTCTGAAGCTTTCTTT. Translation: CASSQGTVSEAFF.

The chain uses TRBV6-6 and TRBJ1-4, with 7 bases matching TRBD1. CDR1 is MNHNY, CDR2 SVGAGI, per germline (reference sequence). Trimming cost V 4 bases and J 7 bases; bases outside gene matches: 6. The CDR3 runs 14 residues. The CDR3 bases are TGTGCCAGCAGTTTCCGGGACAGTCTTGAAAAACTGTTTTTT. Translated, it gives CASSFRDSLEKLFF.

The chain has TRBV5-1 and TRBJ2-3; D may be TRBD1 (5 bases). This CDR3 comprises 13 residues. Per germline, CDR1 SGHRS and CDR2 YFSETQ. The V end lost 4 bases, the J end lost 4 bases, and 10 bases lay between the germline ends. CDR3 loop: CASSPYRSDTQYF. The CDR3 nucleotides are TGCGCCAGCAGCCCGTACAGGTCAGATACGCAGTATTTT.

V gene TRBV6-1 combines with J gene TRBJ2-7, with a weak D call TRBD1 (5 bases). The CDR3 is made up of 13 amino acids. Germline CDR1 reads MNHNS; CDR2 reads SASEGT. Trimming pared 3 bases from V and 3 bases from J, leaving 9 bases between. CDR3 DNA: TGTGCCAGCAGTGACCACAGGTTCTACGAGCAGTACTTC. Translation gives CASSDHRFYEQYF.

J is TRBJ1-2 and V is TRBV28; tentatively, D is TRBD1 (5 bases). Between the trimmed V and J ends, which lost 3 bases and 6 bases, there was a span of 14 bases. CDR1 is MDHEN, CDR2 SYDVKM, per germline. CDR3 size: 14 residues. DNA for the CDR3: TGTGCCAGCAGTTTCGTGGGGCGGGGTGATGGCTACACCTTC. It translates to CASSFVGRGDGYTF.

The chain links TRBV9 to TRBJ2-2; unclear D gene. V lost 4 bases, J lost 4 bases, and 20 bases lay in between. The CDR3 has 17 amino acids. The V gene's germline CDR1 is SGDLS and CDR2 YYNGEE. The CDR3 DNA follows: TGTGCCAGCAGCCCCTCCTCTGGAGCTACCCTCACCGGGGAGCTGTTTTTT. Its protein is CASSPSSGATLTGELFF. The full variable domain, with the rest looked up from reference TRBV9 and TRBJ2-2, is DSGVTQTPKHLITATGQRVTLRCSPRSGDLSVYWYQQSLDQGLQFLIQYYNGEERAKGNILERFSAQQFPDLHSELNLSSLELGDSALYFCASSPSSGATLTGELFFGEGSRLTVL.